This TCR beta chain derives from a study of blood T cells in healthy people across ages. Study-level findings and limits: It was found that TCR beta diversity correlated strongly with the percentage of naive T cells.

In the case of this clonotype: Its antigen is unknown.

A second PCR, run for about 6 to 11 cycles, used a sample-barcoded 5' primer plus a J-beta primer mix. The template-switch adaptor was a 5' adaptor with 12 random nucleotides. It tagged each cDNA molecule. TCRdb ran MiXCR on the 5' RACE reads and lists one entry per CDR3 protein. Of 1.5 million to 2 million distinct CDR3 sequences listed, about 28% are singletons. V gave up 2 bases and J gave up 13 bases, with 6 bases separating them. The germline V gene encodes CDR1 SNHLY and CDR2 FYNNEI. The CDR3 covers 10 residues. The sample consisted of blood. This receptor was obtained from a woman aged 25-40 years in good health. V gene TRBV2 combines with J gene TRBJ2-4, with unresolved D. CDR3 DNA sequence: TGTGCCAGCAGTGAAACAGTACAGTACTTC. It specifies CASSETVQYF.